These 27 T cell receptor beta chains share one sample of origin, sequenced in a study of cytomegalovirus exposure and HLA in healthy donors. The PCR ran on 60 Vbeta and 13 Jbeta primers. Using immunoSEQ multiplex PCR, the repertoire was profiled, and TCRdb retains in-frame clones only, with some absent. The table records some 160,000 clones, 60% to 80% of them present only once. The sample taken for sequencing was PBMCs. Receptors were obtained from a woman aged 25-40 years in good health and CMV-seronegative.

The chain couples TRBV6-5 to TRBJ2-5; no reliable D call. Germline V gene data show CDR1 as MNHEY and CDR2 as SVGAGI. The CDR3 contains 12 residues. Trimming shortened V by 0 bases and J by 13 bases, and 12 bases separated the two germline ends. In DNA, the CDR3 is TGTGCCAGCAGTTACTCGGTTCGGTTCTGGTACTTC. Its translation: CASSYSVRFWYF.

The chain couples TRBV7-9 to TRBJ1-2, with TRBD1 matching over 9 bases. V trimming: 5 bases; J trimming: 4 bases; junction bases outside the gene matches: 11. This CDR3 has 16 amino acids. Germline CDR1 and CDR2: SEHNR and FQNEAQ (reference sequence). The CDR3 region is CASSRSITGGAYGYTF. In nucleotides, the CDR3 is TGTGCCAGCAGCCGTTCAATTACAGGGGGCGCCTATGGCTACACCTTC. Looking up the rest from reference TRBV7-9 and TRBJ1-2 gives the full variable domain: DTGVSQNPRHKITKRGQNVTFRCDPISEHNRLYWYRQTLGQGPEFLTYFQNEAQLEKSRLLSDRFSAERPKGSFSTLEIQRTEQGDSAMYLCASSRSITGGAYGYTFGSGTRLTVV.

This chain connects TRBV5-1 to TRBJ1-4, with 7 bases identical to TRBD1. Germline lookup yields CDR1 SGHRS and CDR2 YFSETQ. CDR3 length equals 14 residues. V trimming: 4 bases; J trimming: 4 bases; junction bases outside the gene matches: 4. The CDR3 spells CASSGQGDNEKLFF. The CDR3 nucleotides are TGCGCCAGCAGCGGGCAGGGGGATAATGAAAAACTGTTTTTT.

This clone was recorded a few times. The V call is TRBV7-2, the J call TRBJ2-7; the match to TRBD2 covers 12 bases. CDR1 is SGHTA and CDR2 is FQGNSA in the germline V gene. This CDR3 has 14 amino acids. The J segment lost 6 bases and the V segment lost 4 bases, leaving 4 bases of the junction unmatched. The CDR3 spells CASSSSGGGLEQYF. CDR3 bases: TGTGCCAGCAGCTCTAGCGGGGGGGGCCTCGAGCAGTACTTC. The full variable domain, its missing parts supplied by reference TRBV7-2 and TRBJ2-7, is GAGVSQSPSNKVTEKGKDVELRCDPISGHTALYWYRQSLGQGLEFLIYFQGNSAPDKSGLPSDRFSAERTGGSVSTLTIQRTQQEDSAVYLCASSSSGGGLEQYFGPGTRLTVT.

The CDR3 DNA reads TGTGCCAGCAGCTCAAGAGGTCCTGGCTACACCTTC. It encodes CASSSRGPGYTF. The chain recombines TRBV13 with TRBJ1-2, with D uncertain. Trimming stripped 4 bases from V and 7 bases from J, with 10 bases between. Germline V gives CDR1 PRHDT, CDR2 FYEKMQ (reference sequence). The length of the CDR3 is 12 residues.

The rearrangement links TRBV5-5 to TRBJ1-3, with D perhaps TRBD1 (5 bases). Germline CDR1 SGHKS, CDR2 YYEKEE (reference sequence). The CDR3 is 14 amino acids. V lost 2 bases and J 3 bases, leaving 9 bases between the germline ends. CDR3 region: CASSFVGDGNTIYF. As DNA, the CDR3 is TGTGCCAGCAGCTTCGTAGGGGATGGAAACACCATATATTTT.

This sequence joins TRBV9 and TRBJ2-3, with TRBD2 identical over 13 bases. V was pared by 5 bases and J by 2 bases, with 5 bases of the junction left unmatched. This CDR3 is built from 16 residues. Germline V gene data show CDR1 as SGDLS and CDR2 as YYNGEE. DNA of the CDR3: TGTGCCAGCAGTGCCGGGACTAGCGGGGTCACAGATACGCAGTATTTT. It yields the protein CASSAGTSGVTDTQYF. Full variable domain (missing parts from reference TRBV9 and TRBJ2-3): DSGVTQTPKHLITATGQRVTLRCSPRSGDLSVYWYQQSLDQGLQFLIQYYNGEERAKGNILERFSAQQFPDLHSELNLSSLELGDSALYFCASSAGTSGVTDTQYFGPGTRLTVL.

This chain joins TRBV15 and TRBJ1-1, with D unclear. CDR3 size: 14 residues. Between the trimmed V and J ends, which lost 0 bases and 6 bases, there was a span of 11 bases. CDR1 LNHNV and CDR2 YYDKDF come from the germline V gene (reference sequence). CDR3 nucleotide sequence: TGTGCCACCAGCAGAGATGCGGGTACTTCTGAAGCTTTCTTT. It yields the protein CATSRDAGTSEAFF.

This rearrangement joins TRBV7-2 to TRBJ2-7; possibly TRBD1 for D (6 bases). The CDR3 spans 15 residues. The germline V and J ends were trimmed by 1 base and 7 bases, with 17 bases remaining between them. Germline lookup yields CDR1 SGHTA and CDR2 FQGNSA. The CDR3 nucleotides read TGTGCCAGCAGCTTAGTCTGGGGGCTAACGAGGGAGCAGTACTTC. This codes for CASSLVWGLTREQYF.

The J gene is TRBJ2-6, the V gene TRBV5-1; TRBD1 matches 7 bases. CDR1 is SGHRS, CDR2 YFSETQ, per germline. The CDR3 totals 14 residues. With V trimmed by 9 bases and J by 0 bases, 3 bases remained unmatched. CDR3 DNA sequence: TGCGCCACTTCAGGGGGCTCTGGGGCCAACGTCCTGACTTTC. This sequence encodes CATSGGSGANVLTF.

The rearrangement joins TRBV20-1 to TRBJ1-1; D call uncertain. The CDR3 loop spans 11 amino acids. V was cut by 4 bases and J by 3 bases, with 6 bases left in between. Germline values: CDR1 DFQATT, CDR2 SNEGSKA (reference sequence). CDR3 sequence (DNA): TGCAGTGCTAACAGCTACACTGAAGCTTTCTTT. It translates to CSANSYTEAFF.

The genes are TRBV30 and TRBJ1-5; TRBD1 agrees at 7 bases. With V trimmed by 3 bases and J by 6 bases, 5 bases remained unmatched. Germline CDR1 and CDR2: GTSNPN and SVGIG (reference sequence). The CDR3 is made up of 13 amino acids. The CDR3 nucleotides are TGTGCCTGGAGCACAGGGGTTGCTCAGCCCCAGCATTTT. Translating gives CAWSTGVAQPQHF.

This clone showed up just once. DNA of the CDR3: TGTGCCAGCAGCCCCGGGACAGGCGTCAACTATGGCTACACCTTC. Residues: CASSPGTGVNYGYTF. V gene TRBV6-1 combines with J gene TRBJ1-2; 8 positions agree with TRBD1. V shed 6 bases and J 2 bases; nucleotides not matched to a gene: 8. Germline V lookup: CDR1 MNHNS, CDR2 SASEGT. The CDR3 covers 15 residues.

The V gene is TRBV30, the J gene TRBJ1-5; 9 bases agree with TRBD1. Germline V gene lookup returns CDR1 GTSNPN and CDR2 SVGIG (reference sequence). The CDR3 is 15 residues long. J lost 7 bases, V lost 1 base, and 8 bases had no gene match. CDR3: CAWSASGQGRQPQHF. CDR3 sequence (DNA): TGTGCCTGGAGTGCCTCGGGACAGGGACGACAGCCCCAGCATTTT.

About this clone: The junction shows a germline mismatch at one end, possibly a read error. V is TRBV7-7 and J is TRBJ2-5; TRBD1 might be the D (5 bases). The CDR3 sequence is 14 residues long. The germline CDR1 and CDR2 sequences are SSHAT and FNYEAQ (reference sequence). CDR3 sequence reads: CASSLGDRGETQYF. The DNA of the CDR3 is TGTGCTAGCAGCTTAGGAGACAGAGGAGAGACCCAGTACTTC.

CDR3: CASSQVGLLDTQYF. The CDR3 DNA reads TGCGCCAGCAGCCAAGTCGGTCTGCTAGATACGCAGTATTTT. V gene TRBV4-1 combines with J gene TRBJ2-3; unclear D gene. The CDR3 totals 14 residues. The germline CDR1 and CDR2 sequences are MGHRA and YSYEKL. V lost 1 base to trimming and J lost 5 bases, with 10 bases between them.

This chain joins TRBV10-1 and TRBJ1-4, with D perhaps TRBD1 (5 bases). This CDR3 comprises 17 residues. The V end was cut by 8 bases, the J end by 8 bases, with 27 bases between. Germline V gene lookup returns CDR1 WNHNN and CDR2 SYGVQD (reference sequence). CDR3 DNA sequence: TGCGCCAGCGGAGACCAGGGAACACTGATGGTTCGGGAAAAACTGTTTTTT. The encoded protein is CASGDQGTLMVREKLFF.

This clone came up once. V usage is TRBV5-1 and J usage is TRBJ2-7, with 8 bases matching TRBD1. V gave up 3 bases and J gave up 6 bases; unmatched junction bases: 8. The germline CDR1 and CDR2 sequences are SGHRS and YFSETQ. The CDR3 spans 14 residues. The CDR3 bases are TGCGCCAGCAGCTCCGGACAGGGTGGCGGCGAGCAGTACTTC. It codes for CASSSGQGGGEQYF.

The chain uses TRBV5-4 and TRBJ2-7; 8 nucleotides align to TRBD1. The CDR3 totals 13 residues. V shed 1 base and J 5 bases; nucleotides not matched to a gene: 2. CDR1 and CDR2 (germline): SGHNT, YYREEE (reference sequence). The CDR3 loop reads CASSLRDRHEQYF. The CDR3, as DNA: TGTGCCAGCAGCTTGCGGGACAGGCACGAGCAGTACTTC.

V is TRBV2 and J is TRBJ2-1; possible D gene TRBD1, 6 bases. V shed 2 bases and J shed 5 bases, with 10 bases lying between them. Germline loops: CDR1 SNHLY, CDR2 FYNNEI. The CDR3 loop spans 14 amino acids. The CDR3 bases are TGTGCCAGCAGTGAACAGGGGTATGACAATGAGCAGTTCTTC. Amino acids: CASSEQGYDNEQFF.

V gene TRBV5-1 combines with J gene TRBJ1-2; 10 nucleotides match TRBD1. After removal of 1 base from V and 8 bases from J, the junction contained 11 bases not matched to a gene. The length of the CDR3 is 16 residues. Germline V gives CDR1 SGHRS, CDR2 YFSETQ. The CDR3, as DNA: TGCGCCAGCAGCTTGAATATAGGGACAGGGGCCGTAGGCTACACCTTC. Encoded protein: CASSLNIGTGAVGYTF.

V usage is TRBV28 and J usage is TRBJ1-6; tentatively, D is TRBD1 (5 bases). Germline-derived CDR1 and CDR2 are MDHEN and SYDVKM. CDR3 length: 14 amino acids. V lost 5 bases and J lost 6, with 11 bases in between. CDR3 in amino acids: CASSGGGFNSPLHF. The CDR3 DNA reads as TGTGCCAGCAGTGGGGGAGGCTTTAATTCACCCCTCCACTTT.

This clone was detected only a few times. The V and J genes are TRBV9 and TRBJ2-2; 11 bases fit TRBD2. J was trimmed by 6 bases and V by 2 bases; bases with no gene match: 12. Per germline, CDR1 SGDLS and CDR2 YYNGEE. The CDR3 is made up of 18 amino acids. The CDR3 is CASSVEGSGLAEAGELFF. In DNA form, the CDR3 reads TGTGCCAGCAGCGTCGAAGGCTCGGGACTAGCGGAAGCCGGGGAGCTGTTTTTT. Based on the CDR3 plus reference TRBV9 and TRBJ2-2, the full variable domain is DSGVTQTPKHLITATGQRVTLRCSPRSGDLSVYWYQQSLDQGLQFLIQYYNGEERAKGNILERFSAQQFPDLHSELNLSSLELGDSALYFCASSVEGSGLAEAGELFFGEGSRLTVL.

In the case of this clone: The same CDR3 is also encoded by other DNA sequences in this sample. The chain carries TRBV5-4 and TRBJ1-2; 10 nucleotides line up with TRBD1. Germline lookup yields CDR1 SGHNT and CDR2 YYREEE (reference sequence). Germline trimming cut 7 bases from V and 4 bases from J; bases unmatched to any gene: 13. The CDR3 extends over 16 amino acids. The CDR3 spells CASSEGDRGRVYGYTF. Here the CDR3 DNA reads TGTGCCAGCTCTGAGGGGGACAGGGGACGAGTCTATGGCTACACCTTC. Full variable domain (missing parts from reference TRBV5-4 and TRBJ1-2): ETGVTQSPTHLIKTRGQQVTLRCSSQSGHNTVSWYQQALGQGPQFIFQYYREEENGRGNFPPRFSGLQFPNYSSELNVNALELDDSALYLCASSEGDRGRVYGYTFGSGTRLTVV.

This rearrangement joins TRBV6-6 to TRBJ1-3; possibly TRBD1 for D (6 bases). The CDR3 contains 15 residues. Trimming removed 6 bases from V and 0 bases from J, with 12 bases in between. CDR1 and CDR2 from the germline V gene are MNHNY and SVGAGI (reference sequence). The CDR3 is CASRTGGGSGNTIYF. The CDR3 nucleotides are TGTGCCAGCAGGACTGGGGGCGGCTCTGGAAACACCATATATTTT.

CDR3: CASSLGGLVKAFF. The CDR3 bases are TGTGCCAGCAGCTTGGGGGGCTTAGTGAAAGCTTTCTTT. The V gene is TRBV5-6, the J gene TRBJ1-1; weak D call: TRBD1 (5 bases). The germline gives CDR1 SGHDT, CDR2 YYEEEE. V was pared by 0 bases and J by 9 bases, with 12 bases between. The CDR3 length is 13 residues.

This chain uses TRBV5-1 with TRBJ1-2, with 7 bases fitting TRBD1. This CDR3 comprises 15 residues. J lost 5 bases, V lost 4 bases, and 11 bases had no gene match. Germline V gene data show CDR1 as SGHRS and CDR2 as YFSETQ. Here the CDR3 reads CASSPPGGGGYGYTF. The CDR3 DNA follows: TGCGCCAGCAGCCCTCCGGGAGGGGGCGGATATGGCTACACCTTC.